The 22 T cell receptor beta chains in this list originate from one sample, sequenced in a study of cytomegalovirus exposure and HLA in healthy donors. 60 Vbeta and 13 Jbeta primers were used in PCR. Profiled with immunoSEQ multiplex PCR; TCRdb holds only in-frame clones, not every one. Among about 150,000 clones listed, roughly 80% were seen once. The sequencing input was PBMCs. The receptors originated from a man aged 25 to 45 in good health and CMV-seropositive.

The chain joins TRBV21-1 to TRBJ1-1; the table's D gene call, TRBD1, was not cross checked with the DNA. TRBV21-1 is given as a pseudogene. This CDR3 has 15 residues. CDR3 sequence: CASILWAGRNTEAFF. The CDR3 bases are TGTGCCAGCATCTTGTGGGCAGGCAGGAACACTGAAGCTTTCTTT.

The J gene is TRBJ2-1, the V gene TRBV30; 7 positions agree with TRBD1. Losses at the gene ends were 7 bases for V and 0 bases for J; bases not matched to a gene: 6. Per the germline V gene, CDR1 is GTSNPN and CDR2 is SVGIG (reference sequence). The CDR3 length is 14 residues. The CDR3 DNA reads TGTGCCTTGCTGGACAGGAGCTCCTACAATGAGCAGTTCTTC. Its translation: CALLDRSSYNEQFF.

The genes are TRBV7-2 and TRBJ2-1; 10 positions match TRBD2. Germline values: CDR1 SGHTA, CDR2 FQGNSA. V dropped 6 bases and J dropped 9; count of bases not matched to a gene: 17. This CDR3 region has 17 residues. CDR3 in amino acids: CASRPSASGREGSEQFF. CDR3 DNA: TGTGCCAGCAGGCCTTCGGCGAGCGGGAGGGAGGGGAGTGAGCAGTTCTTC.

The chain uses TRBV29-1 and TRBJ1-2; D possibly corresponds to TRBD1 (5 bases). Deletions cut 7 bases from V and 7 bases from J, with 19 bases between. Germline values: CDR1 SQVTM, CDR2 ANQGSEA. This CDR3 region has 13 residues. The CDR3 spells CSAGRAGSPGYTF. CDR3 nucleotides: TGCAGCGCGGGGAGGGCAGGGAGTCCTGGCTACACCTTC. The full variable domain, completed using reference TRBV29-1 and TRBJ1-2, is SAVISQKPSRDICQRGTSLTIQCQVDSQVTMMFWYRQQPGQSLTLIATANQGSEATYESGFVIDKFPISRPNLTFSTLTVSNMSPEDSSIYLCSAGRAGSPGYTFGSGTRLTVV.

In this sample, this clone turned up once. The rearrangement uses TRBV27 and TRBJ1-4, with D hard to call. Germline V gives CDR1 MNHEY, CDR2 SMNVEV (reference sequence). The CDR3 is 14 amino acids. V gave up 7 bases and J gave up 8 bases, with 17 bases separating them. As DNA, the CDR3 is TGTGCCAGCAACGGGAGGGCGGCTGTGGAAAAACTGTTTTTT. It encodes CASNGRAAVEKLFF.

This clone showed up just a few times. The gene calls are TRBV6-6 and TRBJ1-3, with D perhaps TRBD1 (5 bases). The germline gives CDR1 MNHNY, CDR2 SVGAGI (reference sequence). The CDR3 consists of 15 residues. The ends were cut back, 6 bases at V and 1 base at J, with 13 bases in the middle. The CDR3 nucleotides read TGTGCCAGCAGGGAAAGTGGACATTCTGGAAACACCATATATTTT. Encoded protein: CASRESGHSGNTIYF.

The chain employs TRBV27 and TRBJ1-1; D possibly corresponds to TRBD1 (5 bases). Trimming shortened V by 6 bases and J by 1 base, and 9 bases separated the two germline ends. The CDR3 extends over 13 amino acids. From germline, CDR1 is MNHEY and CDR2 SMNVEV (reference sequence). CDR3 sequence: CASRMGGNTEAFF. The CDR3 nucleotides read TGTGCCAGCAGAATGGGGGGGAACACTGAAGCTTTCTTT.

The chain combines TRBV7-3 with TRBJ2-3; no clear D gene. The germline V gene encodes CDR1 SGHTA and CDR2 FQGTGA. The CDR3 is 13 residues long. Trimming shortened V by 1 base and J by 1 base, and 3 bases separated the two germline ends. As DNA, the CDR3 is TGTGCCAGCAGCTTAATCGGCACAGATACGCAGTATTTT. Translating gives CASSLIGTDTQYF.

The chain has TRBV10-1 and TRBJ2-3; 9 bases fit TRBD2. The CDR3 covers 16 residues. The J segment lost 3 bases and the V segment lost 2 bases, leaving 6 bases of the junction unmatched. Germline CDR1 reads WNHNN; CDR2 reads SYGVQD (reference sequence). This chain's CDR3 is CASSEVAGVETDTQYF. The CDR3 DNA reads TGCGCCAGCAGTGAGGTAGCGGGGGTCGAAACAGATACGCAGTATTTT.

This clone was counted once. The chain couples TRBV2 to TRBJ2-7; a weak D match, TRBD1 (6 bases). The germline CDR1 and CDR2 sequences are SNHLY and FYNNEI. The V end was cut by 7 bases, the J end by 0 bases, with 16 bases between. CDR3 length: 15 amino acids. The CDR3 coding sequence is TGTGCCAGCAAACACCGGGACACCCCCTCCTACGAGCAGTACTTC. Protein: CASKHRDTPSYEQYF.

The chain couples TRBV25-1 to TRBJ2-1, with D uncertain. Germline V gene data show CDR1 as MGHDK and CDR2 as SYGVNS. This CDR3 has 11 amino acids. V was cut by 6 bases and J by 4 bases, with 4 bases left in between. For the CDR3, the DNA is TGTGCCAGCAGGGAGTACAATGAGCAGTTCTTC. It codes for CASREYNEQFF.

The chain uses TRBV9 and TRBJ2-7, with 10 bases lining up with TRBD2. Germline CDR1 is SGDLS and CDR2 is YYNGEE. This CDR3 is 15 amino acids long. After removal of 0 bases from V and 4 bases from J, the junction contained 4 bases not matched to a gene. DNA for the CDR3: TGTGCCAGCAGCGTAGATAGCGGGAGGCGATACGAGCAGTACTTC. Its translation is CASSVDSGRRYEQYF.

CDR3 amino acids: CASSFGRTSGTDTQYF. CDR3 DNA sequence: TGTGCCAGCAGCTTTGGGCGGACTAGCGGCACAGATACGCAGTATTTT. The gene calls are TRBV11-2 and TRBJ2-3, with 9 bases matching TRBD2. The CDR3 sequence is 16 residues long. The V gene end was trimmed by 3 bases and the J gene end by 1 base; junction bases not matched to a gene: 5. Germline values: CDR1 SGHAT, CDR2 FQNNGV.

This chain uses TRBV5-1 with TRBJ1-1; D call uncertain. Trimming took 4 bases from V and 4 from J, leaving 17 bases between them. The CDR3 is 15 amino acids. Germline values: CDR1 SGHRS, CDR2 YFSETQ. The chain's CDR3 is CASSRLGSEGTEAFF. The CDR3 coding sequence is TGCGCCAGCAGCCGCTTAGGATCGGAGGGCACTGAAGCTTTCTTT.

The J gene is TRBJ2-7, the V gene TRBV30, with D tentatively TRBD2 (5 bases). Germline-derived CDR1 and CDR2 are GTSNPN and SVGIG (reference sequence). The CDR3 is 18 residues long. V dropped 3 bases and J dropped 0 bases, with 24 bases sitting between them. This chain's CDR3 is CAWRRAGRGIIASYEQYF. CDR3 nucleotide sequence: TGTGCCTGGAGAAGGGCGGGCCGAGGCATCATTGCCTCCTACGAGCAGTACTTC.

This chain links TRBV10-3 with TRBJ2-3; TRBD1 matches at 7 bases. Unmatched junction bases numbered 6, after V lost 8 bases and J lost 4 bases. The CDR3 runs to 13 residues. CDR1 is ENHRY and CDR2 is SYGVKD in the germline V gene. The CDR3 is CAIEEGGSDTQYF. The CDR3 bases are TGTGCCATCGAAGAAGGGGGCTCAGATACGCAGTATTTT.

The chain is built from TRBV7-9 and TRBJ2-5; D perhaps matches TRBD2 (5 bases). Germline CDR1 reads SEHNR; CDR2 reads FQNEAQ (reference sequence). V was cut by 7 bases and J by 5 bases, with 20 bases left in between. The CDR3 contains 15 residues. CDR3 bases: TGTGCCAGCACCCCGACCGGGGTTCGGGCGGAGACCCAGTACTTC. Its translation: CASTPTGVRAETQYF.

V is TRBV9 and J is TRBJ2-3, with TRBD1 matching over 8 bases. Germline trimming cut 4 bases from V and 4 bases from J; bases unmatched to any gene: 2. Germline V CDR1 and CDR2: SGDLS, YYNGEE. The CDR3 covers 13 residues. CDR3 sequence: CASSPTGADTQYF. The CDR3 coding sequence is TGTGCCAGCAGCCCGACAGGGGCAGATACGCAGTATTTT.

V is TRBV5-1 and J is TRBJ1-1, with unresolved D. The V and J ends lost 0 bases and 3 bases respectively, with 12 bases between them. The CDR3 is made up of 15 amino acids. CDR1 SGHRS and CDR2 YFSETQ come from the germline V gene. DNA of the CDR3: TGCGCCAGCAGCTTGGTGATGGCCGGGGACACTGAAGCTTTCTTT. This sequence encodes CASSLVMAGDTEAFF.

The chain carries TRBV9 and TRBJ1-1, with D unresolved. The CDR3 runs 14 residues. CDR1 SGDLS and CDR2 YYNGEE come from the germline V gene. Trimming cost V 3 bases and J 4 bases, with 13 bases left between them. CDR3 coding DNA: TGTGCCAGCAGCGCTGGACTTCGGCCCACTGAAGCTTTCTTT. This sequence encodes CASSAGLRPTEAFF.

A remark on this clone: At one boundary the junction diverges from the germline segment, which might be a read error. The V call is TRBV5-1, the J call TRBJ2-5; 10 bases map to TRBD2. Per the germline V gene, CDR1 is SGHRS and CDR2 is YFSETQ. CDR3 length equals 15 residues. The CDR3 spells CASRSTSGPQETRYF. The CDR3 bases are TGCGCCAGCAGATCGACTAGCGGGCCGCAGGAGACCCGGTACTTC.

This chain links TRBV10-1 with TRBJ2-5, with 8 bases lining up with TRBD1. This CDR3 comprises 15 residues. The trim removed 2 bases at V and 5 bases at J, leaving 7 bases unmatched. Germline V gene sequence: CDR1 WNHNN, CDR2 SYGVQD (reference sequence). CDR3 region: CASSEGLDRDETQYF. CDR3 sequence (DNA): TGCGCCAGCAGTGAGGGGTTGGACAGGGACGAGACCCAGTACTTC.